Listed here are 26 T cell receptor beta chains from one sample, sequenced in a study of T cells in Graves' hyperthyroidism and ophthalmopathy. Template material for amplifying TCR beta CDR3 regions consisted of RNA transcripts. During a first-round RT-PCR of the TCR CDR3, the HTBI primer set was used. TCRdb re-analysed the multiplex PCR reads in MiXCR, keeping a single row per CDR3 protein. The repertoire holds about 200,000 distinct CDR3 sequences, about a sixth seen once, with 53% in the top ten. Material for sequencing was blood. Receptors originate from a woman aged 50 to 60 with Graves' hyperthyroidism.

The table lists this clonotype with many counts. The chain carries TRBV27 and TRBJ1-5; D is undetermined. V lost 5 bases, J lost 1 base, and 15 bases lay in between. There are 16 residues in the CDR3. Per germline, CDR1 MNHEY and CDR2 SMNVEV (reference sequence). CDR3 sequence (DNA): TGTGCCAGCAGTGCTGGCAGTTATAGCAGCAATCAGCCCCAGCATTTT. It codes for CASSAGSYSSNQPQHF.

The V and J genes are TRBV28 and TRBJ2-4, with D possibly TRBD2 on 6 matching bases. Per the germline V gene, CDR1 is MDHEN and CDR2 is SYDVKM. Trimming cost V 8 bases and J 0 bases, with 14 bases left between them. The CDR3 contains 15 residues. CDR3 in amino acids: CASGLTGLAKNIQYF. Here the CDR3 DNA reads TGTGCCAGCGGCCTGACGGGACTAGCCAAAAACATTCAGTACTTC. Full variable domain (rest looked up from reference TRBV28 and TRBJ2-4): DVKVTQSSRYLVKRTGEKVFLECVQDMDHENMFWYRQDPGLGLRLIYFSYDVKMKEKGDIPEGYSVSREKKERFSLILESASTNQTSMYLCASGLTGLAKNIQYFGAGTRLSVL.

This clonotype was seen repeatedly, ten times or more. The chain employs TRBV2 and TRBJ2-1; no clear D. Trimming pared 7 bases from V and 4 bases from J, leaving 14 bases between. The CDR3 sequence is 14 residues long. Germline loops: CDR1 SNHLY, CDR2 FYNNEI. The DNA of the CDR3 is TGTGCCAGCAATATTCGGGCTGGTTACAATGAGCAGTTCTTC. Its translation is CASNIRAGYNEQFF.

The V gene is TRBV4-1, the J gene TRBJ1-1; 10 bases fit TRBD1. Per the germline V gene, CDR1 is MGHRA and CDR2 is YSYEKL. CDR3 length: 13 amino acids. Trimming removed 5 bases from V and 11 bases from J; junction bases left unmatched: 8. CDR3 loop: CASSFGTGENAFF. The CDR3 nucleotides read TGCGCCAGCAGCTTTGGGACAGGGGAGAATGCTTTCTTT.

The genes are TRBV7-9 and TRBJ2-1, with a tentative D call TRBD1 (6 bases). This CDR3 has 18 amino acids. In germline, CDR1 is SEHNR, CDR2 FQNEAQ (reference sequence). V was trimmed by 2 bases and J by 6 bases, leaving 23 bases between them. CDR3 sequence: CASSLFPLQGLVGNEQFF. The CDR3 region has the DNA TGTGCCAGCAGCTTATTCCCCCTACAGGGCTTGGTTGGCAATGAGCAGTTCTTC.

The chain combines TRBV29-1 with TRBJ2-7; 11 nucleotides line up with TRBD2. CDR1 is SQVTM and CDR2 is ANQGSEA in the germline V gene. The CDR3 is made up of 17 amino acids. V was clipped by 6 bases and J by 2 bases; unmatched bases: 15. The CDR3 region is CSVDGTSGSVGTYEQYF. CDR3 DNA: TGCAGCGTGGATGGGACTAGCGGCTCTGTGGGAACCTACGAGCAGTACTTC.

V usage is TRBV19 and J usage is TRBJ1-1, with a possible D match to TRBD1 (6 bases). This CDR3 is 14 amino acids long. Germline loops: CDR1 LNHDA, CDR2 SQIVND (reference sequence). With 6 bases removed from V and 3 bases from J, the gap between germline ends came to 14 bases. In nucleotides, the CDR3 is TGTGCCAGTAGGCCCAACAGGGCGTACACTGAAGCTTTCTTT. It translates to CASRPNRAYTEAFF.

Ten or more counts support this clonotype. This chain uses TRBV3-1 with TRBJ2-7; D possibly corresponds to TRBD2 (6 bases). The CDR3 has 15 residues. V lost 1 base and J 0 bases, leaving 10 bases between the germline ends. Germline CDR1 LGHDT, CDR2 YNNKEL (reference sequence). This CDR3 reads CASSQGRVSSYEQYF. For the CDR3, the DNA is TGTGCCAGCAGCCAAGGGAGGGTCAGCTCCTACGAGCAGTACTTC.

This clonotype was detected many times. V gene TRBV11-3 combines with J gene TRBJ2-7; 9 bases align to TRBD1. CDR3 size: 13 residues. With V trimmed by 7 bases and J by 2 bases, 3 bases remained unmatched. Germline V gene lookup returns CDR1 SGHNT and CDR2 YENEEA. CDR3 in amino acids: CASTGQGTYEQYF. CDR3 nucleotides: TGTGCCAGCACCGGACAGGGGACCTACGAGCAGTACTTC.

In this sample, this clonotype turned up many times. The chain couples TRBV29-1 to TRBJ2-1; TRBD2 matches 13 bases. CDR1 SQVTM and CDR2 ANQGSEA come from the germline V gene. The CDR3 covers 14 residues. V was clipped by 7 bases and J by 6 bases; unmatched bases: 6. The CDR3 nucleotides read TGCAGCGCCTGGACTAGCGGGAGTGGCAATGAGCAGTTCTTC. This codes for CSAWTSGSGNEQFF.

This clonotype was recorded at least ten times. The CDR3 DNA reads as TGTGCCAGCAGCCCCTCGGATTCGTGGGCTTTCTTT. Translating gives CASSPSDSWAFF. The gene calls are TRBV11-2 and TRBJ1-1; D unclear. The germline V gene has CDR1 SGHAT and CDR2 FQNNGV. Trimming cost V 5 bases and J 11 bases, with 15 bases left between them. The CDR3 runs 12 residues. Full variable domain (outside the CDR3, taken from reference TRBV11-2 and TRBJ1-1): EAGVAQSPRYKIIEKRQSVAFWCNPISGHATLYWYQQILGQGPKLLIQFQNNGVVDDSQLPKDRFSAERLKGVDSTLKIQPAKLEDSAVYLCASSPSDSWAFFGQGTRLTVV.

The CDR3 nucleotides read TGCAGCGTTGACGCCGGGGACGTAGACTATGGCTACACCTTC. Translated: CSVDAGDVDYGYTF. The chain recombines TRBV29-1 with TRBJ1-2; maybe TRBD1 (5 bases). The CDR3 loop spans 14 amino acids. Looked up from germline, CDR1 is SQVTM and CDR2 is ANQGSEA. Trimming removed 3 bases at V and 3 bases at J, with 14 bases between.

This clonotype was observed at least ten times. CDR3 in DNA: TGTGCCAGCAGATTTGCAGGGGGAGAGACCCAGTACTTC. Protein sequence: CASRFAGGETQYF. The rearrangement links TRBV5-6 to TRBJ2-5, with 7 bases identical to TRBD1. CDR3 size: 13 residues. CDR1 is SGHDT, CDR2 YYEEEE, per germline. V gave up 5 bases and J gave up 4 bases; unmatched junction bases: 5.

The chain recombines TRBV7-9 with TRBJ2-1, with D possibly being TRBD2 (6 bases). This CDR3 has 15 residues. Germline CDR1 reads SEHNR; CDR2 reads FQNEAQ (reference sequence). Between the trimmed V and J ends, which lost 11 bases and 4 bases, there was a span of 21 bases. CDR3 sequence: CAWTGITAGYNEQFF. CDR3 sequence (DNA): TGTGCCTGGACTGGAATAACGGCGGGATACAATGAGCAGTTCTTC.

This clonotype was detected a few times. The CDR3 DNA reads as TGTGCCAGCAGCTTAGTTCCGGAAAACACTGAAGCTTTCTTT. It translates to CASSLVPENTEAFF. This chain uses TRBV7-2 with TRBJ1-1, with unresolved D. CDR1 is SGHTA, CDR2 FQGNSA, per germline. The V and J ends lost 1 base and 2 bases respectively, with 8 bases between them. The CDR3 is 14 amino acids.

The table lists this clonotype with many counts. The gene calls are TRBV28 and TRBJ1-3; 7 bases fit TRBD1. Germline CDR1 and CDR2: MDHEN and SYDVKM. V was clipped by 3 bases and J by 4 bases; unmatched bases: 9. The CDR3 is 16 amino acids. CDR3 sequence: CASSFRDSGRGNTIYF. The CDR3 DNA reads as TGTGCCAGCAGTTTTCGGGACAGCGGGAGGGGAAACACCATATATTTT.

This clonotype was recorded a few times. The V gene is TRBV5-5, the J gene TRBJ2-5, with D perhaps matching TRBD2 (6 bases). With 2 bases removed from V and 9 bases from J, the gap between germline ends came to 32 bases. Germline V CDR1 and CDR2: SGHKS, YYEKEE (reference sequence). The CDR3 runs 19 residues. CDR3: CASSLVGPKRGRFWGAQYF. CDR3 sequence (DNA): TGTGCCAGCAGCTTAGTGGGCCCTAAGAGAGGGCGTTTTTGGGGGGCCCAGTACTTC.

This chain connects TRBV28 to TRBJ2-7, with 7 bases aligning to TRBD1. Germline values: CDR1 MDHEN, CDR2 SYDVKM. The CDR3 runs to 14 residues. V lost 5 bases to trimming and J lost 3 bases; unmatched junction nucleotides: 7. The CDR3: CASSQGTVNYEQYF. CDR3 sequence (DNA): TGTGCCAGCAGTCAAGGGACAGTAAACTACGAGCAGTACTTC.

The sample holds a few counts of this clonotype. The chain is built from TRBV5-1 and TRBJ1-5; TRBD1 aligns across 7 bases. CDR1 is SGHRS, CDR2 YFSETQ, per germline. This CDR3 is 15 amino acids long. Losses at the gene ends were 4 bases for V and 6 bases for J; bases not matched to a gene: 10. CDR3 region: CASSPLTGKGQPQHF. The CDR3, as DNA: TGCGCCAGCAGCCCCCTGACAGGGAAGGGTCAGCCCCAGCATTTT.

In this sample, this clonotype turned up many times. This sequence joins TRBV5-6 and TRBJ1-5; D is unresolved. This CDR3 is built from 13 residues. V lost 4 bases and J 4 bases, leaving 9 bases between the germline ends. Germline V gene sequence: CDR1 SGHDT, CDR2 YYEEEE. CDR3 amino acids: CASSPGRNQPQHF. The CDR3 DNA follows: TGTGCCAGCAGCCCCGGTCGGAATCAGCCCCAGCATTTT.

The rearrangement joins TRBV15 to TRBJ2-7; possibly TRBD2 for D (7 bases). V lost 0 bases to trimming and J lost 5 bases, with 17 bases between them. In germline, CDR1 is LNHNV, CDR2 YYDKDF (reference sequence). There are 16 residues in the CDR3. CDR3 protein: CATSRDLYWEGDEQYF. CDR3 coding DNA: TGTGCCACCAGCAGAGATCTTTATTGGGAGGGGGACGAGCAGTACTTC.

Written as DNA, the CDR3 is TGTGCCAGTGCCAGGGGAAACGAGCAGTACTTC. This sequence encodes CASARGNEQYF. The rearrangement links TRBV19 to TRBJ2-7, with a weak D call TRBD1 (6 bases). Between the trimmed V and J ends, which lost 8 bases and 5 bases, there was a span of 10 bases. Germline V gene lookup returns CDR1 LNHDA and CDR2 SQIVND (reference sequence). The length of the CDR3 is 11 residues.

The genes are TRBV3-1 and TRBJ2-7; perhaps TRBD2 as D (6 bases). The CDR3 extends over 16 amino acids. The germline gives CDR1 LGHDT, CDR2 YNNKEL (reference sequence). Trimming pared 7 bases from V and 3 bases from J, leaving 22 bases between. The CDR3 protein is CASIHGTASVDYEQYF. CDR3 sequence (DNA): TGTGCCAGCATCCACGGGACGGCTAGCGTCGACTACGAGCAGTACTTC.

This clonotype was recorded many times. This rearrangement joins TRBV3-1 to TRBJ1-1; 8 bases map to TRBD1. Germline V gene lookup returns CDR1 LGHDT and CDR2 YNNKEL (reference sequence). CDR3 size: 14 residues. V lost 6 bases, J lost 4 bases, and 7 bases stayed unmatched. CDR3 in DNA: TGTGCCAGCAGGTCCCCCGGACAGGGCACTGAAGCTTTCTTT. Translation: CASRSPGQGTEAFF.

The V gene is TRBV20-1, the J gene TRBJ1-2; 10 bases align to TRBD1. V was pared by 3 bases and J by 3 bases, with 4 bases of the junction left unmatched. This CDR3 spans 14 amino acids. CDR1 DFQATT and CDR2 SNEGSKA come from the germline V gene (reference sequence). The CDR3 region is CSASRGTGDYGYTF. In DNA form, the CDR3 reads TGCAGTGCTAGTAGAGGGACAGGGGACTATGGCTACACCTTC.

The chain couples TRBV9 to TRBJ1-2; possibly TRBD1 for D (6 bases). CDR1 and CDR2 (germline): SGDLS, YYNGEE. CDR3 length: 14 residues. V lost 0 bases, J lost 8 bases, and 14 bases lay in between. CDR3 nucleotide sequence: TGTGCCAGCAGCGTAGACGGCAGGGACAAAGGCTACACCTTC. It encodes CASSVDGRDKGYTF. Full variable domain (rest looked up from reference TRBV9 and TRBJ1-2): DSGVTQTPKHLITATGQRVTLRCSPRSGDLSVYWYQQSLDQGLQFLIQYYNGEERAKGNILERFSAQQFPDLHSELNLSSLELGDSALYFCASSVDGRDKGYTFGSGTRLTVV.